The 16 T cell receptor beta chains below were found in one sample sequenced in a study of blood T cells in healthy people across ages. Combining a sample-barcoded 5' primer with a J-beta primer mix, a second PCR ran for roughly 7 to 11 cycles. TCRdb fed the 5' RACE reads into MiXCR, producing one record per CDR3 protein. The table lists 600,000 to 900,000 distinct CDR3 sequences, roughly 26% of them singletons. These data are also associated with another study on T cells of mothers and their children.

The sample taken for sequencing was blood. These receptors originate from a boy between 10 and 17 years old in good health.

This clonotype has a handful of counts. V gene TRBV12-5 combines with J gene TRBJ2-1; 9 bases match TRBD1. The V gene's germline CDR1 is LGHNT and CDR2 FRNRAP. The CDR3 covers 16 residues. Trimming cost V 1 base and J 3 bases; bases outside gene matches: 4. CDR3 DNA sequence: TGTGCTAGTGGTTTGGGGGGACAGGGACTCTACAATGAGCAGTTCTTC. Encoded protein: CASGLGGQGLYNEQFF.

This clonotype was observed a handful of times. The J gene is TRBJ1-1, the V gene TRBV5-1; TRBD1 aligns across 7 bases. The germline CDR1 and CDR2 sequences are SGHRS and YFSETQ. Losses at the gene ends were 0 bases for V and 6 bases for J; bases not matched to a gene: 8. The length of the CDR3 is 15 residues. Here the CDR3 DNA reads TGCGCCAGCAGCTTGGTACAGGGGCAGAGGGCTGAAGCTTTCTTT. It is translated as CASSLVQGQRAEAFF.

This clonotype was seen more than once but under ten times. The chain's CDR3 is CASSYGGDTDTQYF. The CDR3 coding sequence is TGTGCCAGCAGTTACGGAGGTGACACAGATACGCAGTATTTT. This rearrangement joins TRBV12-3 or TRBV12-4 to TRBJ2-3; weak D call: TRBD2 (5 bases). V lost 4 bases and J 2 bases, leaving 10 bases between the germline ends. The CDR3 consists of 14 residues.

V usage is TRBV15 and J usage is TRBJ2-5, with a possible D match to TRBD1 (6 bases). Matching the DNA end better, TRBJ2-7 makes the J call doubtful. The CDR3 contains 14 residues. Germline V CDR1 and CDR2: LNHNV, YYDKDF (reference sequence). This CDR3 is CATSSGQGRGEQYF. Here the CDR3 DNA reads TGTGCCACCAGCAGTGGGCAGGGGAGAGGCGAGCAGTACTTC.

This sequence joins TRBV7-3 and TRBJ1-4; tentative D call: TRBD1 (5 bases). V was clipped by 5 bases and J by 10 bases, with 14 bases between them. The CDR3 sequence is 13 residues long. The germline gives CDR1 SGHTA, CDR2 FQGTGA. CDR3 amino acids: CASSPGTGGKLFF. In nucleotides, the CDR3 is TGTGCCAGCAGCCCCGGGACGGGAGGAAAACTGTTTTTT. Supplemented by reference TRBV7-3 and TRBJ1-4, the full variable domain reads GAGVSQTPSNKVTEKGKYVELRCDPISGHTALYWYRQSLGQGPEFLIYFQGTGAADDSGLPNDRFFAVRPEGSVSTLKIQRTERGDSAVYLCASSPGTGGKLFFGSGTQLSVL.

A few counts support this clonotype. J is TRBJ2-4 and V is TRBV5-1, with TRBD2 identical over 9 bases. V shed 4 bases and J 9 bases; nucleotides not matched to a gene: 8. The CDR3 length is 14 residues. The V gene's germline CDR1 is SGHRS and CDR2 YFSETQ. The CDR3 is CASSRGGGEAIQYF. As DNA, the CDR3 is TGCGCCAGCAGCCGCGGGGGGGGCGAGGCCATTCAGTACTTC.

This clonotype was seen only a few times. The V call is TRBV11-1, the J call TRBJ1-1; D call uncertain. This CDR3 spans 11 amino acids. The V gene lost 4 bases and the J gene lost 3 bases, with 3 bases spanning the gap. Germline-derived CDR1 and CDR2 are SGHAT and FQDESV (reference sequence). This CDR3 reads CASSSHTEAFF. CDR3 DNA: TGTGCCAGCAGCTCTCACACTGAAGCTTTCTTT. Variable domain in full (rest from reference TRBV11-1 and TRBJ1-1): EAEVAQSPRYKITEKSQAVAFWCDPISGHATLYWYRQILGQGPELLVQFQDESVVDDSQLPKDRFSAERLKGVDSTLKIQPAELGDSAMYLCASSSHTEAFFGQGTRLTVV.

The chain uses TRBV4-1 and TRBJ2-5; 8 nucleotides align to TRBD2. CDR1 is MGHRA, CDR2 YSYEKL, per germline. This CDR3 contains 16 residues. With V trimmed by 4 bases and J by 5 bases, 12 bases remained unmatched. The CDR3 spells CASSLPEGLAGETQYF. CDR3 sequence (DNA): TGCGCCAGCAGCCTTCCCGAGGGGCTAGCGGGTGAGACCCAGTACTTC.

As concerns this clonotype: A much bigger clone sits one base away, suggesting this may be a read error. The chain uses TRBV7-2 and TRBJ2-5, with TRBD2 matching 8 bases. Germline lookup yields CDR1 SGHTA and CDR2 FQGNSA. This CDR3 is 13 amino acids long. DNA of the CDR3: TGTGCCAGCAGCCTCGGGGGGGTCGGGACCCTGTACTTC. Translation: CASSLGGVGTLYF.

The rearrangement joins TRBV5-1 to TRBJ2-7; possibly TRBD1 for D (6 bases). The V gene lost 4 bases and the J gene lost 0 bases, with 14 bases spanning the gap. Germline CDR1 and CDR2: SGHRS and YFSETQ. The CDR3 spans 15 residues. In DNA, the CDR3 is TGCGCCAGCAGCCATGGTCAGGGGAACTCCTACGAGCAGTACTTC. Amino acids: CASSHGQGNSYEQYF. The variable domain in full, with the rest retrieved from reference TRBV5-1 and TRBJ2-7, is KAGVTQTPRYLIKTRGQQVTLSCSPISGHRSVSWYQQTPGQGLQFLFEYFSETQRNKGNFPGRFSGRQFSNSRSEMNVSTLELGDSALYLCASSHGQGNSYEQYFGPGTRLTVT.

The rearrangement uses TRBV5-6 and TRBJ2-5; D call uncertain. Matching the DNA end better, TRBJ2-1 makes the J call doubtful. Germline assignment: CDR1 SGHDT and CDR2 YYEEEE. The CDR3 runs 11 residues. The CDR3 region is CASSLWGEQFF. DNA for the CDR3: TGTGCCAGCAGCCTGTGGGGTGAGCAGTTCTTC.

This clonotype was detected a few times. The chain carries TRBV10-3 and TRBJ1-5; weak D call: TRBD1 (5 bases). The CDR3 covers 15 residues. The V end was cut by 3 bases, the J end by 3 bases, with 12 bases between. CDR1 and CDR2 from the germline V gene are ENHRY and SYGVKD. CDR3 in amino acids: CAISDSGSFNQPQHF. CDR3 nucleotide sequence: TGTGCCATCAGTGATTCAGGGAGTTTCAATCAGCCCCAGCATTTT.

This clonotype was seen more than once but under ten times. This chain links TRBV30 with TRBJ2-1, with 7 bases that match TRBD2. With V trimmed by 1 base and J by 7 bases, 13 bases remained unmatched. The CDR3 runs 16 residues. Germline CDR1 and CDR2: GTSNPN and SVGIG (reference sequence). The CDR3 region is CAWSAGLTPPRNEQFF. Written as DNA, the CDR3 is TGTGCCTGGAGTGCGGGACTAACCCCTCCGAGGAATGAGCAGTTCTTC.

The V call is TRBV4-1, the J call TRBJ2-7; either TRBD1 or TRBD2 may supply D (5 bases each). Deletions cut 6 bases from V and 5 bases from J, with 17 bases between. Germline CDR1 MGHRA, CDR2 YSYEKL. This CDR3 has 14 residues. The DNA for the CDR3 is TGCGCCAGCAGACCGGGACCCCTCGGCAACGAGCAGTACTTC. It translates to CASRPGPLGNEQYF.

V gene TRBV7-9 combines with J gene TRBJ1-4, with D possibly being TRBD1 (6 bases). V dropped 7 bases and J dropped 0 bases, with 12 bases sitting between them. Germline-derived CDR1 and CDR2 are SEHNR and FQNEAQ (reference sequence). The CDR3 has 15 amino acids. The CDR3 nucleotides read TGTGCCAGCACCACGGGGACAACAACTAATGAAAAACTGTTTTTT. Translated: CASTTGTTTNEKLFF.

This clonotype has just a few counts. The chain combines TRBV29-1 with TRBJ1-1, with a tentative D call TRBD1 (6 bases). Germline lookup yields CDR1 SQVTM and CDR2 ANQGSEA. Trimming shortened V by 5 bases and J by 3 bases, and 13 bases separated the two germline ends. CDR3 length: 13 residues. CDR3 loop: CSVRGELDTEAFF. The DNA of the CDR3 is TGCAGCGTTAGGGGGGAATTGGACACTGAAGCTTTCTTT.